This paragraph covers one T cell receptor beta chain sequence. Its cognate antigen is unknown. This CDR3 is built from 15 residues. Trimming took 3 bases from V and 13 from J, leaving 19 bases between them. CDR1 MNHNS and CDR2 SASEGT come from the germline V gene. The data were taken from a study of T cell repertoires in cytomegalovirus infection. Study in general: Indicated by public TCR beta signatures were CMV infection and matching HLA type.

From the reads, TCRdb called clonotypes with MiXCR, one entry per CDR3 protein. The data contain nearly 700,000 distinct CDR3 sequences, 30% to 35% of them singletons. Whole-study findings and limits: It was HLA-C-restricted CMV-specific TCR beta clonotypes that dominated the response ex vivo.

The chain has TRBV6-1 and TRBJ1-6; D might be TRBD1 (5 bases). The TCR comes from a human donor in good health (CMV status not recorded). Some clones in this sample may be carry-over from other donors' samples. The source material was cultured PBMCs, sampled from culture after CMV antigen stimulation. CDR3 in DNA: TGTGCCAGCAGTGACCACCAAGGGGAATCAGCCCCCCTCCACTTT. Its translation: CASSDHQGESAPLHF.